This TCR beta chain originates from a study of control samples from healthy donors and cancer patients (dated by TCRdb to 2020 to 2022). Trimming takes 0 bases from V and 7 bases from J, and the germline ends sit 13 bases apart. From cysteine to phenylalanine, the CDR3 is 15 amino acids long. Only the CDR3 part of the read is kept: 45 bases, read in frame from the first base. CDR1 and CDR2 are drawn from the germline V gene: KGHSH, LQKENI. The library was produced with the immunoSEQ multiplex PCR assay. TCRdb holds this immuneACCESS table with in-frame rearrangements only. Some clones are missing; in checked studies, unresolved V genes explain under half, and the rest has no known cause. The sample table lists 60,000 to 95,000 clones, around 90% of them with a count of one. The ten top clones hold 9.5% of the sample. As concerns this clone: Its binding antigen is unknown. Base-call qualities are not available, and no considerably larger clone is one nucleotide away.

In this chain, TRBV18 is recombined with TRBJ1-5, with TRBD1 tentatively as D gene (5 bases match). The clonotype comes from a woman in her 50s with colorectal cancer. The specimen sequenced was PBMCs. In nucleotides, the sequence is TGTGCCAGCTCACCACCGGGGGGTAAGGGCCAGCCCCAGCATTTT. This codes for CASSPPGGKGQPQHF.